This T cell receptor (beta chain) was recorded in a study of high-grade serous ovarian cancer treatment subgroups. Across the study: Mean per sample: around 14,000 reads, some 7,500 unique TCR beta rearrangements.

The tumor samples were collected prior to definitive surgery or chemotherapy. The CDR3 is made up of 14 amino acids. The V segment lost 5 bases and the J segment 4 bases; nucleotides outside the gene matches: 1. CDR1 is SGHAT and CDR2 is FQNNGV in the germline V gene. Generated by immunoSEQ multiplex PCR, the TCRdb table keeps only in-frame clones and is missing some. The repertoire consists of some 4,500 clones, with 75% to 80% occurring once and the leading ten covering roughly a tenth. The sample holds a few counts of this clone. The specimen was tumor tissue. This receptor was taken from a human donor with high-grade serous ovarian cancer. V gene TRBV11-2 combines with J gene TRBJ2-3; 12 positions agree with TRBD2. The CDR3 nucleotides are TGTGCCAGCAGCACTAGCGGGAGGCCAGATACGCAGTATTTT. Translated: CASSTSGRPDTQYF.